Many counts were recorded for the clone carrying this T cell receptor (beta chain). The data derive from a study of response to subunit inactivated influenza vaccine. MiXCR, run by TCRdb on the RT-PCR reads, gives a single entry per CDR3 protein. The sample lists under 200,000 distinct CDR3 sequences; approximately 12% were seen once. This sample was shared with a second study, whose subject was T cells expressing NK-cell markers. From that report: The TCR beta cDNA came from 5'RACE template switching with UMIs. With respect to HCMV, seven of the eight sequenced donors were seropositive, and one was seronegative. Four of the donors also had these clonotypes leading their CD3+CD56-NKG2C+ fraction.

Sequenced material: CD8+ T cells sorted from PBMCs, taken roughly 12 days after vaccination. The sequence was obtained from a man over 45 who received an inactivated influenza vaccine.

This CDR3 reads CASSFIVEKLFF. In nucleotides, the CDR3 is TGTGCCAGCAGCTTTATTGTAGAAAAACTGTTTTTT. This chain joins TRBV7-9 and TRBJ1-4; D uncertain. CDR1 and CDR2 (germline): SEHNR, FQNEAQ (reference sequence). CDR3 length: 12 residues. The ends were cut back, 3 bases at V and 8 bases at J, with 7 bases in the middle.